Listed here are 29 T cell receptor beta chains from one sample, sequenced in a study of shared clonotypes between healthy human individuals. Here immunoSEQ multiplex PCR was the method, and the copy in TCRdb shows in-frame clones only, minus some. Among 2 million to 2.5 million clones listed, roughly 90% were seen once. Sequenced sample: naive CD4+ T cells from PBMCs. Documented subset: CD45RA+ positively selected. These receptors were obtained from a man aged 18 to 29 in good health. Some clones in this sample may be carry-over from other donors' samples.

V gene TRBV5-1 combines with J gene TRBJ2-2, with TRBD1 matching over 11 bases. J was trimmed by 5 bases and V by 4 bases; bases with no gene match: 4. The length of the CDR3 is 15 residues. Per germline, CDR1 SGHRS and CDR2 YFSETQ. CDR3 amino acids: CASSPDRGPTGELFF. CDR3 DNA sequence: TGCGCCAGCAGCCCGGACAGGGGGCCTACCGGGGAGCTGTTTTTT. The entire variable domain, with the rest obtained from reference TRBV5-1 and TRBJ2-2, is as follows: KAGVTQTPRYLIKTRGQQVTLSCSPISGHRSVSWYQQTPGQGLQFLFEYFSETQRNKGNFPGRFSGRQFSNSRSEMNVSTLELGDSALYLCASSPDRGPTGELFFGEGSRLTVL.

The V gene is TRBV6-5, the J gene TRBJ2-5, with D possibly TRBD1 on 6 matching bases. The V gene's germline CDR1 is MNHEY and CDR2 SVGAGI. Deletions cut 4 bases from V and 4 bases from J, with 10 bases between. CDR3 length equals 13 residues. The CDR3 protein is CASSSQGTETQYF. In DNA form, the CDR3 reads TGTGCCAGCAGTTCTCAGGGGACAGAGACCCAGTACTTC.

Regarding this clone: Other DNA sequences of this sample code for an identical CDR3. The genes are TRBV18 and TRBJ2-3; D gene uncertain. V was clipped by 2 bases and J by 0 bases, with 3 bases between them. This CDR3 has 13 residues. CDR1 is KGHSH and CDR2 is LQKENI in the germline V gene. The CDR3 reads CASSPLSTDTQYF. CDR3 nucleotide sequence: TGTGCCAGCTCACCATTAAGCACAGATACGCAGTATTTT.

The chain employs TRBV5-1 and TRBJ2-7; D tentatively reads TRBD1 or TRBD2 (5 bases each). This CDR3 region has 13 residues. Between the trimmed V and J ends, which lost 0 bases and 6 bases, there was a span of 10 bases. The V gene's germline CDR1 is SGHRS and CDR2 YFSETQ. The CDR3 here is CASSLGDGFEQYF. The CDR3 nucleotides read TGCGCCAGCAGCTTGGGGGACGGTTTCGAGCAGTACTTC.

The chain uses TRBV7-8 and TRBJ2-1; D not resolved. V lost 0 bases to trimming and J lost 5 bases, with 14 bases between them. The CDR3 has 16 amino acids. Germline CDR1 is SGHVS and CDR2 is FQNEAQ. The CDR3 sequence: CASSLAIQKRNNEQFF. In nucleotides, the CDR3 is TGTGCCAGCAGCTTAGCGATCCAGAAACGGAACAATGAGCAGTTCTTC.

V is TRBV28 and J is TRBJ1-3; tentative D call: TRBD1 (5 bases). The CDR3 consists of 17 residues. Germline V lookup: CDR1 MDHEN, CDR2 SYDVKM. Trimming shortened V by 6 bases and J by 4 bases, and 22 bases separated the two germline ends. CDR3 DNA sequence: TGTGCCAGCAGAACCCGGGGTACGGCAGGGTCAGGAAACACCATATATTTT. Protein: CASRTRGTAGSGNTIYF.

V is TRBV11-3 and J is TRBJ2-1; D might be TRBD2 (6 bases). The CDR3 has 15 amino acids. Germline V gene sequence: CDR1 SGHNT, CDR2 YENEEA. Deletions cut 3 bases from V and 0 bases from J, with 9 bases between. CDR3 nucleotide sequence: TGTGCCAGCAGCTTTCGGGGAGGCTCCTACAATGAGCAGTTCTTC. This codes for CASSFRGGSYNEQFF.

The chain carries TRBV25-1 and TRBJ2-7; the D call may be TRBD1 or TRBD2 (5 bases each). Germline lookup yields CDR1 MGHDK and CDR2 SYGVNS. With 6 bases removed from V and 7 bases from J, the gap between germline ends came to 16 bases. The CDR3 length is 13 residues. DNA of the CDR3: TGTGCCAGCAGCCGAGGGCTTCAGGGAGAGCAGTACTTC. It translates to CASSRGLQGEQYF.

The rearrangement uses TRBV4-1 and TRBJ1-2; 8 bases match TRBD1. V was pared by 3 bases and J by 3 bases, with 3 bases of the junction left unmatched. The germline CDR1 and CDR2 sequences are MGHRA and YSYEKL. The CDR3 spans 14 residues. In nucleotides, the CDR3 is TGCGCCAGCAGCCACATGACAGGGGACTATGGCTACACCTTC. Its translation: CASSHMTGDYGYTF.

Of note for this clone: This specimen includes other DNA sequences encoding the same CDR3. V usage is TRBV18 and J usage is TRBJ2-5, with D unresolved. Per germline, CDR1 KGHSH and CDR2 LQKENI. This CDR3 region has 13 residues. The ends were cut back, 1 base at V and 1 base at J, with 4 bases in the middle. This chain's CDR3 is CASSPQGQETQYF. In DNA form, the CDR3 reads TGTGCCAGCTCACCACAGGGCCAAGAGACCCAGTACTTC.

The chain is built from TRBV15 and TRBJ2-5; 11 positions agree with TRBD2. Looked up from germline, CDR1 is LNHNV and CDR2 is YYDKDF (reference sequence). The CDR3 spans 18 residues. V shed 0 bases, J shed 5 bases, and the junction held 11 bases outside the gene matches. The CDR3 protein is CATSRDRDSGRATETQYF. The CDR3, as DNA: TGTGCCACCAGCAGAGATCGCGATAGCGGGAGGGCCACCGAGACCCAGTACTTC.

The rearrangement uses TRBV9 and TRBJ2-7, with 7 bases fitting TRBD2. The V gene's germline CDR1 is SGDLS and CDR2 YYNGEE. The CDR3 length is 13 residues. With 0 bases clipped from V and 7 bases from J, the junction kept 4 bases outside the gene matches. DNA for the CDR3: TGTGCCAGCAGCGTAGATGCCGGGGGGGAGCAGTACTTC. Amino acid sequence: CASSVDAGGEQYF.

The chain links TRBV29-1 to TRBJ2-7; D is possibly TRBD1 or TRBD2 (5 bases each). Germline V lookup: CDR1 SQVTM, CDR2 ANQGSEA. The CDR3 sequence is 14 residues long. V gave up 4 bases and J gave up 3 bases, with 16 bases separating them. CDR3 region: CSVGPVLGGYEQYF. CDR3 DNA: TGCAGCGTTGGTCCGGTCCTTGGGGGCTACGAGCAGTACTTC.

The chain combines TRBV5-5 with TRBJ1-3, with a tentative D call TRBD1 (5 bases). Trimming shortened V by 4 bases and J by 1 base, and 12 bases separated the two germline ends. This CDR3 comprises 15 residues. CDR1 is SGHKS, CDR2 YYEKEE, per germline (reference sequence). The CDR3 loop reads CASSLEGLSGNTIYF. CDR3 bases: TGTGCCAGCAGCCTCGAGGGGTTATCTGGAAACACCATATATTTT.

V gene TRBV7-8 combines with J gene TRBJ2-2; 7 nucleotides match TRBD2. The CDR3 runs to 12 residues. The germline V gene has CDR1 SGHVS and CDR2 FQNEAQ. V dropped 9 bases and J dropped 3; count of bases not matched to a gene: 1. CDR3 DNA sequence: TGTGCCAGGCGGGAGTACACCGGGGAGCTGTTTTTT. Protein: CARREYTGELFF. Based on the CDR3 plus reference TRBV7-8 and TRBJ2-2, the full variable domain is GAGVSQSPRYKVAKRGQDVALRCDPISGHVSLFWYQQALGQGPEFLTYFQNEAQLDKSGLPSDRFFAERPEGSVSTLKIQRTQQEDSAVYLCARREYTGELFFGEGSRLTVL.

J is TRBJ2-7 and V is TRBV27, with D possibly being TRBD2 (6 bases). The CDR3 loop spans 15 amino acids. Germline V gene sequence: CDR1 MNHEY, CDR2 SMNVEV (reference sequence). V was clipped by 6 bases and J by 0 bases, with 15 bases between them. DNA for the CDR3: TGTGCCAGCAGACCTCAGGGACTTAGCTCCTACGAGCAGTACTTC. This codes for CASRPQGLSSYEQYF.

This chain joins TRBV28 and TRBJ2-5; 11 bases align to TRBD2. The germline CDR1 and CDR2 sequences are MDHEN and SYDVKM. J gave up 1 base and V 8 bases, and 9 bases lay outside the gene matches. The CDR3 is made up of 16 amino acids. The CDR3 sequence: CASRLAGLAVQETQYF. Written as DNA, the CDR3 is TGTGCCAGCCGATTAGCGGGACTAGCGGTCCAAGAGACCCAGTACTTC.

The V gene is TRBV28, the J gene TRBJ2-3, with D unclear. The ends were cut back, 5 bases at V and 2 bases at J, with 17 bases in the middle. Germline loops: CDR1 MDHEN, CDR2 SYDVKM. The CDR3 runs to 16 residues. CDR3 coding DNA: TGTGCCAGCAGTCCACGGCTAGGCCGCGACACAGATACGCAGTATTTT. Translated: CASSPRLGRDTDTQYF.

This clone has just one count. The chain combines TRBV2 with TRBJ2-7; D perhaps matches TRBD1 (5 bases). CDR3 length: 13 amino acids. V was trimmed by 2 bases and J by 6 bases, leaving 11 bases between them. Germline values: CDR1 SNHLY, CDR2 FYNNEI. DNA of the CDR3: TGTGCCAGCAGTGAAAGACAGAGCACCGAGCAGTACTTC. Residues: CASSERQSTEQYF. The whole variable domain, remainder taken from reference TRBV2 and TRBJ2-7, is EPEVTQTPSHQVTQMGQEVILRCVPISNHLYFYWYRQILGQKVEFLVSFYNNEISEKSEIFDDQFSVERPDGSNFTLKIRSTKLEDSAMYFCASSERQSTEQYFGPGTRLTVT.

The sample holds a few counts of this clone. The chain employs TRBV7-2 and TRBJ2-7; 8 bases are a match to TRBD1. The CDR3 covers 14 residues. In germline, CDR1 is SGHTA, CDR2 FQGNSA. The junction had 3 bases not matched to a gene; V was cut back by 0 bases and J by 5 bases. The CDR3 region has the DNA TGTGCCAGCAGCTTAGCGGACAGGGACCACGAGCAGTACTTC. It codes for CASSLADRDHEQYF.

The rearrangement uses TRBV5-5 and TRBJ1-2; D remains unclear. Trimming left V 1 base short and J 2 bases short, with 6 bases between. Germline lookup yields CDR1 SGHKS and CDR2 YYEKEE (reference sequence). The CDR3 length is 13 residues. CDR3 region: CASSLRVNYGYTF. The CDR3 nucleotides read TGTGCCAGCAGCTTGAGGGTCAACTATGGCTACACCTTC.

This chain uses TRBV7-3 with TRBJ2-1, with D maybe TRBD2 (6 bases). Trimming left V 5 bases short and J 3 bases short, with 11 bases between. The germline CDR1 and CDR2 sequences are SGHTA and FQGTGA. This CDR3 region has 14 residues. DNA for the CDR3: TGTGCCAGCAGCCCACAGACTAGCTACAATGAGCAGTTCTTC. Protein: CASSPQTSYNEQFF.

This chain links TRBV27 with TRBJ2-7; D is perhaps TRBD1 or TRBD2 (5 bases each). The CDR3 consists of 14 residues. V dropped 6 bases and J dropped 0 bases, with 12 bases sitting between them. The germline V gene encodes CDR1 MNHEY and CDR2 SMNVEV (reference sequence). As DNA, the CDR3 is TGTGCCAGCAGGGGACCCAGAGCCTCCTACGAGCAGTACTTC. Protein: CASRGPRASYEQYF.

V and J are TRBV5-1 and TRBJ2-5; no clear D. V was clipped by 4 bases and J by 2 bases, with 12 bases between them. The CDR3 is made up of 14 amino acids. CDR1 and CDR2 (germline): SGHRS, YFSETQ. The CDR3 sequence: CASSDQGSQETQYF. The CDR3 DNA reads as TGCGCCAGCAGCGACCAAGGGTCTCAAGAGACCCAGTACTTC.

With respect to this clone: Other DNA sequences of this sample code for an identical CDR3. V is TRBV7-7 and J is TRBJ2-3; TRBD1 matches at 7 bases. The CDR3 spans 14 residues. The germline V gene encodes CDR1 SSHAT and CDR2 FNYEAQ (reference sequence). V shed 5 bases, J shed 0 bases, and the junction held 2 bases outside the gene matches. The CDR3 loop is CASSLGQSTDTQYF. Here the CDR3 DNA reads TGTGCCAGCAGCCTGGGACAGAGCACAGATACGCAGTATTTT.

The chain links TRBV6-5 to TRBJ1-4; no clear D gene. V shed 8 bases and J shed 8 bases, with 21 bases lying between them. The germline CDR1 and CDR2 sequences are MNHEY and SVGAGI. The CDR3 covers 15 residues. The CDR3 nucleotides read TGTGCCAGCTCCCCTTTGTGGGTACCCCAGGAAAAACTGTTTTTT. It is translated as CASSPLWVPQEKLFF.

The chain links TRBV6-5 to TRBJ1-6, with D uncertain. Trimming took 3 bases from V and 9 from J, leaving 12 bases between them. CDR3 length: 14 residues. The germline V gene encodes CDR1 MNHEY and CDR2 SVGAGI. For the CDR3, the DNA is TGTGCCAGCAGTTATGGACGGGCGAGTTCACCCCTCCACTTT. Its translation is CASSYGRASSPLHF.

This sequence joins TRBV7-2 and TRBJ2-1; tentatively, D is TRBD1 (5 bases). Trimming stripped 5 bases from V and 0 bases from J, with 14 bases between. Germline CDR1 SGHTA, CDR2 FQGNSA. The CDR3 runs to 16 residues. CDR3 residues: CASSRNSRGSYNEQFF. CDR3 nucleotide sequence: TGTGCCAGCAGCCGAAACAGTAGGGGCTCCTACAATGAGCAGTTCTTC.

The CDR3 is CASSLANLQETQYF. The CDR3 DNA sequence: TGCGCCAGCAGCTTGGCTAACCTCCAAGAGACCCAGTACTTC. J is TRBJ2-5 and V is TRBV5-1; D remains ambiguous. The germline V gene encodes CDR1 SGHRS and CDR2 YFSETQ. This CDR3 has 14 amino acids. Deletions cut 0 bases from V and 1 base from J, with 7 bases between. Drawing the rest from reference TRBV5-1 and TRBJ2-5, the complete variable domain is KAGVTQTPRYLIKTRGQQVTLSCSPISGHRSVSWYQQTPGQGLQFLFEYFSETQRNKGNFPGRFSGRQFSNSRSEMNVSTLELGDSALYLCASSLANLQETQYFGPGTRLLVL.